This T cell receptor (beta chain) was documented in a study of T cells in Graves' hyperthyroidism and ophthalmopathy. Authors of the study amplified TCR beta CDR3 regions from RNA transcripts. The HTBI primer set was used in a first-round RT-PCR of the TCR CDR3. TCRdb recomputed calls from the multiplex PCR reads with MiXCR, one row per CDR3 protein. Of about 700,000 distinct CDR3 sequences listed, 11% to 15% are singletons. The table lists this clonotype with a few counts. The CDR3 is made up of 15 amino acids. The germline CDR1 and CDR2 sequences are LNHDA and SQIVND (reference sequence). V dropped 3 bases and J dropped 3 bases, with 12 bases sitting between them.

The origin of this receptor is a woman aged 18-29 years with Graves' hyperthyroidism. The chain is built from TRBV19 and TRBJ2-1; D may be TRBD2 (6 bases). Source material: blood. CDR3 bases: TGTGCCAGTAGTATTATGGGAGGAGTCTACAATGAGCAGTTCTTC. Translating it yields CASSIMGGVYNEQFF.